These 9 T cell receptor beta chains were all obtained from the same sample, sequenced in a study of cytomegalovirus exposure and HLA in healthy donors. The PCR had 60 Vbeta and 13 Jbeta primers. The repertoire was sequenced with immunoSEQ multiplex PCR; TCRdb's copy has only in-frame clones and lacks some. The sample lists approximately 190,000 clones; 70% were seen once. Sequencing used PBMCs. These receptors were obtained from a man aged 35 to 55 in good health and CMV-seropositive.

The chain links TRBV15 to TRBJ2-7; D is perhaps TRBD1 (6 bases). Germline-derived CDR1 and CDR2 are LNHNV and YYDKDF (reference sequence). The CDR3 totals 17 residues. Between the trimmed V and J ends, which lost 0 bases and 6 bases, there was a span of 21 bases. The CDR3 loop reads CATSRDLARAVQGEQYF. Here the CDR3 DNA reads TGTGCCACCAGCAGAGATCTCGCCCGAGCGGTACAGGGCGAGCAGTACTTC.

The V and J genes are TRBV29-1 and TRBJ2-1; the D gene is possibly TRBD2 (5 bases). The germline V gene has CDR1 SQVTM and CDR2 ANQGSEA. The V gene lost 1 base and the J gene lost 0 bases, with 10 bases spanning the gap. This CDR3 contains 15 residues. The CDR3 loop reads CSVEGRASSYNEQFF. The CDR3 bases are TGCAGCGTTGAAGGGCGGGCGTCCTCCTACAATGAGCAGTTCTTC.

The genes are TRBV5-1 and TRBJ1-4; D is possibly TRBD1 (5 bases). The CDR3 covers 17 residues. The V end lost 5 bases, the J end lost 0 bases, and 17 bases lay between the germline ends. Germline-derived CDR1 and CDR2 are SGHRS and YFSETQ. DNA of the CDR3: TGCGCCAGCAGAAAGTACGACAGCCCCTCAACTAATGAAAAACTGTTTTTT. This gives the protein CASRKYDSPSTNEKLFF. Variable domain in full (rest from reference TRBV5-1 and TRBJ1-4): KAGVTQTPRYLIKTRGQQVTLSCSPISGHRSVSWYQQTPGQGLQFLFEYFSETQRNKGNFPGRFSGRQFSNSRSEMNVSTLELGDSALYLCASRKYDSPSTNEKLFFGSGTQLSVL.

Note on this clone: A read error may produce the germline difference seen at one junction end. J is TRBJ1-3 and V is TRBV4-2; D not resolved. Germline V gives CDR1 LGHNA, CDR2 YNFKEQ. The CDR3 sequence is 11 residues long. The CDR3 reads CASSQGRTLNF. The CDR3 bases are TGTGCCAGCAGCCAAGGGCGGACTCTCAATTTT.

The chain combines TRBV7-3 with TRBJ2-2, with 10 bases identical to TRBD2. This CDR3 region has 15 residues. CDR1 SGHTA and CDR2 FQGTGA come from the germline V gene. The V and J ends lost 5 bases and 7 bases, in that order; junction bases with no gene match: 7. The CDR3 sequence is CASSQRGGRFGELFF. The CDR3 DNA sequence: TGTGCCAGCAGCCAGCGGGGGGGCCGTTTCGGGGAGCTGTTTTTT.

The V call is TRBV10-3, the J call TRBJ2-2, with D hard to call. Trimming took off 6 bases at V and 5 bases at J, with 7 bases between the two ends. CDR3 length: 12 residues. CDR1 ENHRY and CDR2 SYGVKD come from the germline V gene. The CDR3 protein is CAIRQNTGELFF. CDR3 nucleotides: TGTGCCATCAGACAAAATACCGGGGAGCTGTTTTTT.

The chain recombines TRBV10-3 with TRBJ2-3; TRBD2 might be the D (5 bases). Germline V gene lookup returns CDR1 ENHRY and CDR2 SYGVKD. The CDR3 sequence is 14 residues long. Trimming took 2 bases from V and 6 from J, leaving 12 bases between them. CDR3 nucleotide sequence: TGTGCCATCAGTGAGGGGCTAGCTCGCGATACGCAGTATTTT. Translating gives CAISEGLARDTQYF.

V and J are TRBV9 and TRBJ1-6; D gene unclear. The CDR3 consists of 13 residues. V was trimmed by 3 bases and J by 6 bases, leaving 7 bases between them. Germline-derived CDR1 and CDR2 are SGDLS and YYNGEE. The CDR3 is CASSAQVNSPLHF. In nucleotides, the CDR3 is TGTGCCAGCAGCGCACAAGTTAATTCACCCCTCCACTTT.

DNA of the CDR3: TGCGCCAGCAGCCTCGGGGGGGCCTCAGATACGCAGTATTTT. Protein sequence: CASSLGGASDTQYF. This rearrangement joins TRBV4-1 to TRBJ2-3; 8 positions match TRBD2. V was pared by 4 bases and J by 4 bases, with 4 bases of the junction left unmatched. The germline gives CDR1 MGHRA, CDR2 YSYEKL. The CDR3 runs to 14 residues.